This TCR beta chain was sequenced during a study of blood T cell repertoires in COVID-19. Study background: Samples came from the United States, Italy and Spain, spanning acute and convalescent COVID-19. In each case, the material was cDNA or gDNA derived from T cells, B-cell-depleted T cells, or PBMCs.

Source study methods: Amplification of reference gene primers provided the estimated nucleated cell counts. Profiled with immunoSEQ multiplex PCR; TCRdb holds only in-frame clones, not every one. V and J calls and clone size are given by that table; D and trimming were obtained from the DNA. This sample has fewer than 200,000 clones, with over 80% found just once. Assignment of participants to cohorts was predicated upon participant-reported clinical history. The TCR sequence derives from a woman between 45 and 60 years old who had recovered from COVID-19. The sample consisted of PBMCs or T cells enriched from blood (not recorded which).

The CDR3 here is CASSSQRGSSYNEQFF. The CDR3 DNA is TGTGCCAGCAGTTCCCAGCGGGGGAGCTCCTACAATGAGCAGTTCTTC. The chain combines TRBV27 with TRBJ2-1; 8 nucleotides agree with TRBD2. CDR1 MNHEY and CDR2 SMNVEV come from the germline V gene (reference sequence). The junction had 5 bases not matched to a gene; V was cut back by 4 bases and J by 0 bases. The CDR3 contains 16 residues.